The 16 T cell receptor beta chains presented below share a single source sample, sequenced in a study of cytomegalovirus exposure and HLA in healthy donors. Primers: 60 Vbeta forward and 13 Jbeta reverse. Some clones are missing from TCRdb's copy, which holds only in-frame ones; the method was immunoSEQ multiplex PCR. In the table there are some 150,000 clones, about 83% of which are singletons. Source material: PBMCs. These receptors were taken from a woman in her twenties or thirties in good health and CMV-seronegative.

The chain's CDR3 is CASSHRGAIGYTF. The CDR3 coding sequence is TGTGCCAGTAGTCATCGGGGGGCAATAGGCTACACCTTC. The chain has TRBV19 and TRBJ1-2; TRBD1 might be the D (6 bases). Trimming removed 5 bases from V and 8 bases from J, with 15 bases in between. CDR1 and CDR2 from the germline V gene are LNHDA and SQIVND (reference sequence). CDR3 length: 13 residues.

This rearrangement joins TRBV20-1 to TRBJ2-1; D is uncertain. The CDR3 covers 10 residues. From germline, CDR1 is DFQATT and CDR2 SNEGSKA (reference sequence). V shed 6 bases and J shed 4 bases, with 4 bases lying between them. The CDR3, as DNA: TGCAGTGCCCAATACAATGAGCAGTTCTTC. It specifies CSAQYNEQFF.

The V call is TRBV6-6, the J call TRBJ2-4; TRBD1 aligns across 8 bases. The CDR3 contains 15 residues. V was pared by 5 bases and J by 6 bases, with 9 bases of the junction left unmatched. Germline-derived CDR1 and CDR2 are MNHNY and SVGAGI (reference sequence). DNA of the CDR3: TGTGCCAGCAGTCCGACAGGGGTCACAAGAAACATTCAGTACTTC. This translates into CASSPTGVTRNIQYF.

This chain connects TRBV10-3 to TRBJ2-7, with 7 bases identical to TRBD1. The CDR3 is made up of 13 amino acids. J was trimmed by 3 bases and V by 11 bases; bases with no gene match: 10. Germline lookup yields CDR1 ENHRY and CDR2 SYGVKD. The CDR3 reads CAAREQGLYEQYF. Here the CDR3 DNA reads TGTGCCGCCCGGGAACAGGGGCTCTACGAGCAGTACTTC.

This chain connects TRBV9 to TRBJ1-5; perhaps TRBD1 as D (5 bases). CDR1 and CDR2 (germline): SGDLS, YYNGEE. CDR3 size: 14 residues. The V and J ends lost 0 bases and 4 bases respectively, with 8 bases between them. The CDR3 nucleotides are TGTGCCAGCAGCGTAGGGACAAGTAATCAGCCCCAGCATTTT. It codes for CASSVGTSNQPQHF. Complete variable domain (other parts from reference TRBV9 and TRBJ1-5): DSGVTQTPKHLITATGQRVTLRCSPRSGDLSVYWYQQSLDQGLQFLIQYYNGEERAKGNILERFSAQQFPDLHSELNLSSLELGDSALYFCASSVGTSNQPQHFGDGTRLSIL.

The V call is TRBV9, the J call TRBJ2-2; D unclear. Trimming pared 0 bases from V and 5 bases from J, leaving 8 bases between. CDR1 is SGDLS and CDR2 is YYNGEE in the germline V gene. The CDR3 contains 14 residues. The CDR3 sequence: CASSVASQTGELFF. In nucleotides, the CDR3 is TGTGCCAGCAGCGTAGCGAGCCAAACCGGGGAGCTGTTTTTT. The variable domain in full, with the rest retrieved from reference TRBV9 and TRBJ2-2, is DSGVTQTPKHLITATGQRVTLRCSPRSGDLSVYWYQQSLDQGLQFLIQYYNGEERAKGNILERFSAQQFPDLHSELNLSSLELGDSALYFCASSVASQTGELFFGEGSRLTVL.

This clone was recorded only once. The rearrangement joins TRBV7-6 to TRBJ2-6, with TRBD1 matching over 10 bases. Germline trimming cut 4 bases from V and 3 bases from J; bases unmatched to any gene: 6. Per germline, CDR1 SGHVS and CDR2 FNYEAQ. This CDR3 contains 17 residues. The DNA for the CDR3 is TGTGCCAGCAGCTCGGGGACAGGGGTCGGTGGGGCCAACGTCCTGACTTTC. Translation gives CASSSGTGVGGANVLTF.

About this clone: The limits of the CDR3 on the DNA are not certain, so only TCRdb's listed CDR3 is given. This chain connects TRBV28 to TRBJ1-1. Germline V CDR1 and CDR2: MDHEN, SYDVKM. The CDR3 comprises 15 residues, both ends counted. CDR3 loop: CASSSSDRRGTEAFF.

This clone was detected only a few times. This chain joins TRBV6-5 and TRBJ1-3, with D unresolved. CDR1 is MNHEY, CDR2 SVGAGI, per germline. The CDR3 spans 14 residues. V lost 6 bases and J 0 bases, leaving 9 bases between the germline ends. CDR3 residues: CASSRTNSGNTIYF. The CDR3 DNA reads TGTGCCAGCAGCAGGACTAACTCTGGAAACACCATATATTTT.

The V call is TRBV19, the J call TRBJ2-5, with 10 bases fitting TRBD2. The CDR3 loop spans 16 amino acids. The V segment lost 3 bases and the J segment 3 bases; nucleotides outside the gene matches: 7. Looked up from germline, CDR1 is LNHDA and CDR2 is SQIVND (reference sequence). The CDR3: CASSMKLAGGKETQYF. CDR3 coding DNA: TGTGCCAGTAGTATGAAATTAGCGGGGGGTAAAGAGACCCAGTACTTC. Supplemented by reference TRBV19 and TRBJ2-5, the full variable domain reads DGGITQSPKYLFRKEGQNVTLSCEQNLNHDAMYWYRQDPGQGLRLIYYSQIVNDFQKGDIAEGYSVSREKKESFPLTVTSAQKNPTAFYLCASSMKLAGGKETQYFGPGTRLLVL.

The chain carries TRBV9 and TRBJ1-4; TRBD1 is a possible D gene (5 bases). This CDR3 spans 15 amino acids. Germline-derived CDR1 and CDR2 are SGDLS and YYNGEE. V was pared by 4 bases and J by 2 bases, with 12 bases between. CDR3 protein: CASSLGGKTNEKLFF. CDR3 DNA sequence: TGTGCCAGCAGCCTGGGGGGGAAGACTAATGAAAAACTGTTTTTT.

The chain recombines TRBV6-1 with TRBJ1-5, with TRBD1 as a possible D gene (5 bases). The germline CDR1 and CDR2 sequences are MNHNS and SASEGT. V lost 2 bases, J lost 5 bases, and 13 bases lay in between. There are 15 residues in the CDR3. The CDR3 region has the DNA TGTGCCAGCAGTGAAACGCAGGGCAACTATCAGCCCCAGCATTTT. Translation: CASSETQGNYQPQHF.

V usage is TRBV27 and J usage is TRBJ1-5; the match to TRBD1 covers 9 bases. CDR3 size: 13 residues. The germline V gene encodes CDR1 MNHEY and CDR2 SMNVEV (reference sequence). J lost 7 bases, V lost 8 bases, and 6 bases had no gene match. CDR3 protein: CASAGTGQQPQHF. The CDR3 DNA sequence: TGTGCCAGCGCTGGGACAGGGCAACAGCCCCAGCATTTT.

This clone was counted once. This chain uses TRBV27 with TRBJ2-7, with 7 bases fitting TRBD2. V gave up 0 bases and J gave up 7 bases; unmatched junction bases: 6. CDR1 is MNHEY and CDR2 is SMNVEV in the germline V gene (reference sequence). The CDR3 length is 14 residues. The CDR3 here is CASSLSGRSGEQYF. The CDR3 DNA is TGTGCCAGCAGTTTATCGGGACGTAGCGGGGAGCAGTACTTC.

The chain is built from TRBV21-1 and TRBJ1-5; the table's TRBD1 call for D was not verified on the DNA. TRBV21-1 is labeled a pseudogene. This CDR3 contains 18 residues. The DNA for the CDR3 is TGTGCCAGCAGCATTGGGGGCAAAGACAGGGCGGGCAATCAGCCCCAGCATTTT. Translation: CASSIGGKDRAGNQPQHF.

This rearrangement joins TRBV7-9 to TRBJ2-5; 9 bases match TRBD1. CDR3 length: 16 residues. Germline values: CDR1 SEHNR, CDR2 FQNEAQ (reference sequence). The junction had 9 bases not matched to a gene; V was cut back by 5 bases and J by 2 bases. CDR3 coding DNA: TGTGCCAGCAGCCGACGTGGGACAGGGACACAAGAGACCCAGTACTTC. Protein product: CASSRRGTGTQETQYF.